Presented here are 18 T cell receptor beta chains from one specimen sequenced in a study of blood T cell repertoires in COVID-19. TCRdb's table, derived via immunoSEQ multiplex PCR, lists solely in-frame clones and lacks some. The data show under 350,000 clones, roughly 86% seen once. Sequencing used PBMCs or T cells enriched from blood (not recorded which). The receptors shown here come from a woman aged 60-70 years who had recovered from COVID-19.

The rearrangement uses TRBV10-3 and TRBJ1-5; no reliable D call. Germline V gives CDR1 ENHRY, CDR2 SYGVKD. The CDR3 has 12 residues. The V and J ends lost 6 bases and 5 bases respectively, with 8 bases between them. CDR3 nucleotide sequence: TGTGCCATCAGAGATACAGATCAGCCCCAGCATTTT. This codes for CAIRDTDQPQHF.

The genes are TRBV5-1 and TRBJ2-7; TRBD1 matches 10 bases. CDR1 is SGHRS and CDR2 is YFSETQ in the germline V gene. CDR3 size: 15 residues. With 4 bases clipped from V and 2 bases from J, the junction kept 6 bases outside the gene matches. CDR3 sequence reads: CASSAPGQGAYEQYF. The CDR3 coding sequence is TGCGCCAGCAGCGCCCCCGGACAGGGGGCCTACGAGCAGTACTTC.

This chain uses TRBV7-3 with TRBJ2-2; 11 bases map to TRBD2. J gave up 5 bases and V 4 bases, and 9 bases lay outside the gene matches. This CDR3 is built from 17 residues. Germline-derived CDR1 and CDR2 are SGHTA and FQGTGA. The CDR3: CASSSVSGRARTGELFF. The CDR3 nucleotides read TGTGCCAGCAGCTCCGTTAGCGGGAGGGCCAGGACCGGGGAGCTGTTTTTT.

The count of this clone is one. V and J are TRBV4-2 and TRBJ2-7; D is perhaps TRBD2 (6 bases). CDR1 is LGHNA and CDR2 is YNFKEQ in the germline V gene. Trimming pared 0 bases from V and 4 bases from J, leaving 16 bases between. The CDR3 covers 16 residues. The CDR3 region has the DNA TGTGCCAGCAGCCAAGACGAGGGGACTGCCTGGTACGAGCAGTACTTC. Its protein is CASSQDEGTAWYEQYF.

The chain uses TRBV7-3 and TRBJ2-1; D may be TRBD2 (6 bases). This CDR3 has 13 residues. Trimming left V 5 bases short and J 10 bases short, with 15 bases between. Germline values: CDR1 SGHTA, CDR2 FQGTGA. Here the CDR3 reads CASSQLAQEEQFF. In DNA, the CDR3 is TGTGCCAGCAGCCAGCTAGCGCAGGAGGAGCAGTTCTTC.

The chain uses TRBV2 and TRBJ1-5; the D gene is possibly TRBD1 (5 bases). This CDR3 region has 16 residues. CDR1 SNHLY and CDR2 FYNNEI come from the germline V gene. The V end lost 2 bases, the J end lost 0 bases, and 11 bases lay between the germline ends. The CDR3 region has the DNA TGTGCCAGCAGTGAAACAGGCGTCTATAGCAATCAGCCCCAGCATTTT. Its translation: CASSETGVYSNQPQHF.

The chain carries TRBV9 and TRBJ2-1; 8 positions agree with TRBD1. J lost 4 bases, V lost 3 bases, and 6 bases had no gene match. Germline V gives CDR1 SGDLS, CDR2 YYNGEE. This CDR3 region has 15 residues. The CDR3 DNA reads TGTGCCAGCAGCGCCGCGGGACAGGATTACAATGAGCAGTTCTTC. It translates to CASSAAGQDYNEQFF.

The chain joins TRBV27 to TRBJ2-7; D may be TRBD2 (6 bases). In germline, CDR1 is MNHEY, CDR2 SMNVEV (reference sequence). The CDR3 is 14 residues long. With 8 bases removed from V and 3 bases from J, the gap between germline ends came to 17 bases. The CDR3 sequence: CASANWGVNYEQYF. DNA for the CDR3: TGTGCCAGCGCAAATTGGGGGGTAAACTACGAGCAGTACTTC.

The chain is built from TRBV5-1 and TRBJ1-1, with 8 bases aligning to TRBD1. Trimming cost V 0 bases and J 1 base; bases outside gene matches: 5. CDR1 is SGHRS and CDR2 is YFSETQ in the germline V gene. There are 16 residues in the CDR3. The CDR3 coding sequence is TGCGCCAGCAGCTTGGGGACAGGGTTGGGGAACACTGAAGCTTTCTTT. This sequence encodes CASSLGTGLGNTEAFF.

This chain connects TRBV15 to TRBJ2-7, with TRBD1 matching over 9 bases. CDR3 size: 14 residues. V shed 5 bases, J shed 2 bases, and the junction held 4 bases outside the gene matches. Germline CDR1 reads LNHNV; CDR2 reads YYDKDF (reference sequence). For the CDR3, the DNA is TGTGCCACCAGCCCGACAGGGGGTCCCTACGAGCAGTACTTC. Amino acids: CATSPTGGPYEQYF. The whole variable domain, filled in from reference TRBV15 and TRBJ2-7, reads DAMVIQNPRYQVTQFGKPVTLSCSQTLNHNVMYWYQQKSSQAPKLLFHYYDKDFNNEADTPDNFQSRRPNTSFCFLDIRSPGLGDTAMYLCATSPTGGPYEQYFGPGTRLTVT.

The chain links TRBV10-1 to TRBJ1-6; 10 bases match TRBD1. Germline V gene sequence: CDR1 WNHNN, CDR2 SYGVQD (reference sequence). V trimming: 6 bases; J trimming: 4 bases; junction bases outside the gene matches: 18. The CDR3 consists of 20 residues. The CDR3 protein is CASSTHLSTGGEIYNSPLHF. CDR3 sequence (DNA): TGCGCCAGCAGCACCCACCTATCGACAGGGGGCGAAATTTATAATTCACCCCTCCACTTT.

The table lists this clone with a count of one. The rearrangement links TRBV2 to TRBJ2-1; 15 nucleotides line up with TRBD2. The CDR3 contains 17 residues. Germline-derived CDR1 and CDR2 are SNHLY and FYNNEI. J gave up 7 bases and V 5 bases, and 9 bases lay outside the gene matches. The CDR3 here is CASSPGLAGGPKNEQFF. The CDR3, as DNA: TGTGCCAGCAGTCCTGGACTAGCGGGGGGGCCGAAGAATGAGCAGTTCTTC.

This clone was counted between two and nine times. This chain connects TRBV29-1 to TRBJ1-4; D is possibly TRBD1 (5 bases). Germline V gene sequence: CDR1 SQVTM, CDR2 ANQGSEA. The CDR3 is made up of 12 amino acids. Trimming removed 7 bases at V and 7 bases at J, with 13 bases between. The CDR3 reads CSGQGSSEKLFF. DNA for the CDR3: TGCAGCGGTCAGGGCTCGTCTGAAAAACTGTTTTTT. Filled out from reference TRBV29-1 and TRBJ1-4, the complete variable domain reads SAVISQKPSRDICQRGTSLTIQCQVDSQVTMMFWYRQQPGQSLTLIATANQGSEATYESGFVIDKFPISRPNLTFSTLTVSNMSPEDSSIYLCSGQGSSEKLFFGSGTQLSVL.

This clone was seen just once. Other DNA sequences in the same sample also yield this CDR3. The gene calls are TRBV6-5 and TRBJ2-7; a possible D gene is TRBD2 (5 bases). The germline V gene has CDR1 MNHEY and CDR2 SVGAGI. The CDR3 runs to 12 residues. Trimming pared 5 bases from V and 2 bases from J, leaving 7 bases between. DNA of the CDR3: TGTGCCAGCAGTCGAGGGACCTACGAGCAGTACTTC. Translating it yields CASSRGTYEQYF.

The genes are TRBV15 and TRBJ2-5; weak D call: TRBD2 (5 bases). The CDR3 has 15 amino acids. V lost 3 bases, J lost 5 bases, and 16 bases lay in between. Germline V lookup: CDR1 LNHNV, CDR2 YYDKDF (reference sequence). CDR3 DNA: TGTGCCACCAGCAGGGGGTTTCGGGGATCGGAGACCCAGTACTTC. It codes for CATSRGFRGSETQYF.

The chain employs TRBV27 and TRBJ1-2; D not resolved. With 6 bases removed from V and 8 bases from J, the gap between germline ends came to 13 bases. CDR3 length: 12 amino acids. Looked up from germline, CDR1 is MNHEY and CDR2 is SMNVEV (reference sequence). CDR3 in amino acids: CASRSGDWGYTF. DNA for the CDR3: TGTGCCAGCAGGTCCGGGGATTGGGGCTACACCTTC.

The chain links TRBV5-1 to TRBJ2-1, with a tentative D call TRBD1 (6 bases). V lost 0 bases and J 4 bases, leaving 8 bases between the germline ends. The CDR3 length is 14 residues. Germline V CDR1 and CDR2: SGHRS, YFSETQ. CDR3 DNA: TGCGCCAGCAGCTTGGGACAGGCTTACAATGAGCAGTTCTTC. It encodes CASSLGQAYNEQFF.

V gene TRBV6-5 combines with J gene TRBJ1-5; D is perhaps TRBD1 (5 bases). The V end lost 10 bases, the J end lost 8 bases, and 24 bases lay between the germline ends. CDR1 is MNHEY, CDR2 SVGAGI, per germline. The CDR3 covers 15 residues. The CDR3 spells CATSMSTALYEPQHF. CDR3 nucleotide sequence: TGTGCCACCTCCATGTCGACAGCTCTTTATGAGCCCCAGCATTTT.